The 18 T cell receptor beta chains below all came from one sample that was sequenced in a study of blood T cell repertoires in COVID-19. The repertoire was sequenced with immunoSEQ multiplex PCR; TCRdb's copy has only in-frame clones and lacks some. Of 250,000 to 300,000 clones listed, 86% are singletons. Sequencing was done on a sample of peripheral blood. The receptors shown here come from a man between 18 and 35 years old with active or convalescent COVID-19.

The rearrangement uses TRBV19 and TRBJ2-1; the match to TRBD2 covers 12 bases. Germline lookup yields CDR1 LNHDA and CDR2 SQIVND (reference sequence). The CDR3 loop spans 15 amino acids. V was pared by 4 bases and J by 8 bases, with 6 bases of the junction left unmatched. The CDR3: CASSNLRTSGDEQFF. In nucleotides, the CDR3 is TGTGCCAGTAGTAACCTTCGGACTAGCGGGGATGAGCAGTTCTTC. Full variable domain (outside the CDR3, taken from reference TRBV19 and TRBJ2-1): DGGITQSPKYLFRKEGQNVTLSCEQNLNHDAMYWYRQDPGQGLRLIYYSQIVNDFQKGDIAEGYSVSREKKESFPLTVTSAQKNPTAFYLCASSNLRTSGDEQFFGPGTRLTVL.

This clone was detected once. A junction boundary mismatches the germline segment, possibly from a read error. The V call is TRBV15, the J call TRBJ2-7, with TRBD1 matching over 7 bases. CDR3 length: 11 amino acids. Germline V gives CDR1 LNHNV, CDR2 YYDKDF (reference sequence). In DNA, the CDR3 is TGTGCCACCAGCAGCGGACAGGAGATAAACTTC. Protein product: CATSSGQEINF.

V gene TRBV5-4 combines with J gene TRBJ2-1; 12 bases match TRBD2. V lost 3 bases to trimming and J lost 6 bases; unmatched junction nucleotides: 7. There are 16 residues in the CDR3. CDR1 is SGHNT and CDR2 is YYREEE in the germline V gene (reference sequence). The DNA for the CDR3 is TGTGCCAGCAGCTCGAGGACTAGCGGGGCATCCAATGAGCAGTTCTTC. This codes for CASSSRTSGASNEQFF.

The genes are TRBV10-3 and TRBJ2-5; 12 nucleotides match TRBD2. Germline lookup yields CDR1 ENHRY and CDR2 SYGVKD. Trimming took 5 bases from V and 3 from J; bases not matched to a gene: 7. CDR3 length: 16 residues. DNA for the CDR3: TGTGCCATCAGTACCCGGACTAGCGGGACTGAAGAGACCCAGTACTTC. It is translated as CAISTRTSGTEETQYF.

This chain joins TRBV18 and TRBJ1-1; 7 nucleotides agree with TRBD1. In germline, CDR1 is KGHSH, CDR2 LQKENI. The CDR3 extends over 13 amino acids. The trim removed 4 bases at V and 11 bases at J, leaving 10 bases unmatched. Here the CDR3 DNA reads TGTGCCAGCTCACAAGGAACTGACAGGGATGCTTTCTTT. The encoded protein is CASSQGTDRDAFF.

The chain joins TRBV11-3 to TRBJ1-6; D is unresolved. V shed 3 bases and J shed 7 bases, with 7 bases lying between them. The CDR3 has 13 amino acids. Germline V gene data show CDR1 as SGHNT and CDR2 as YENEEA. The CDR3 DNA reads TGTGCCAGCAGCTTGGGCAGAAATTCACCCCTCCACTTT. Protein sequence: CASSLGRNSPLHF.

The chain employs TRBV10-3 and TRBJ1-1, with D maybe TRBD1 (6 bases). V was pared by 3 bases and J by 8 bases, with 13 bases between. Germline V lookup: CDR1 ENHRY, CDR2 SYGVKD. This CDR3 has 13 amino acids. This CDR3 reads CAISDSQGREAFF. As DNA, the CDR3 is TGTGCCATCAGTGACTCCCAGGGGCGCGAAGCTTTCTTT.

The chain combines TRBV6-5 with TRBJ2-3; 7 bases are shared with TRBD2. The CDR3 spans 13 residues. After removal of 6 bases from V and 2 bases from J, the junction contained 2 bases not matched to a gene. Germline loops: CDR1 MNHEY, CDR2 SVGAGI. In nucleotides, the CDR3 is TGTGCCAGCAGACGGGACTACACAGATACGCAGTATTTT. Translation gives CASRRDYTDTQYF.

CDR3 in amino acids: CAGSVGQAYEQYF. CDR3 coding DNA: TGTGCCGGATCTGTTGGACAGGCCTACGAGCAGTACTTC. The rearrangement uses TRBV11-2 and TRBJ2-7, with 7 bases fitting TRBD1. The CDR3 is 13 amino acids. Germline CDR1 and CDR2: SGHAT and FQNNGV. The V gene end was trimmed by 11 bases and the J gene end by 2 bases; junction bases not matched to a gene: 9. The variable domain in full, completed from reference TRBV11-2 and TRBJ2-7, reads EAGVAQSPRYKIIEKRQSVAFWCNPISGHATLYWYQQILGQGPKLLIQFQNNGVVDDSQLPKDRFSAERLKGVDSTLKIQPAKLEDSAVYLCAGSVGQAYEQYFGPGTRLTVT.

V is TRBV5-1 and J is TRBJ2-7; 13 bases line up with TRBD2. CDR3 size: 18 residues. Germline CDR1 reads SGHRS; CDR2 reads YFSETQ. V lost 1 base to trimming and J lost 1 base; unmatched junction nucleotides: 8. CDR3 residues: CASSLRPTSGRRSYEQYF. Here the CDR3 DNA reads TGCGCCAGCAGCTTGCGTCCGACTAGCGGGAGGCGATCCTACGAGCAGTACTTC.

The CDR3, as DNA: TGTGCCAGCACTTTGGGACTAGCGGGAGCCGGGGAGCTGTTTTTT. This translates into CASTLGLAGAGELFF. The chain joins TRBV6-5 to TRBJ2-2; TRBD2 matches at 14 bases. The V segment lost 7 bases and the J segment 6 bases; nucleotides outside the gene matches: 4. Germline V CDR1 and CDR2: MNHEY, SVGAGI. This CDR3 is 15 amino acids long.

The V and J genes are TRBV15 and TRBJ2-1; D ambiguous. Germline CDR1 and CDR2: LNHNV and YYDKDF (reference sequence). The CDR3 covers 16 residues. V shed 2 bases and J shed 5 bases, with 16 bases lying between them. CDR3 sequence (DNA): TGTGCCACCAGCAGACCTCCTGGAGTGTGGGACAATGAGCAGTTCTTC. Encoded protein: CATSRPPGVWDNEQFF.

This rearrangement joins TRBV6-5 to TRBJ1-1; no definite D call. The CDR3 sequence is 12 residues long. CDR1 and CDR2 (germline): MNHEY, SVGAGI. Trimming stripped 8 bases from V and 4 bases from J, with 11 bases between. CDR3 coding DNA: TGTGCCAGCTCCGAACGGGGCACTGAAGCTTTCTTT. It encodes CASSERGTEAFF.

The chain joins TRBV5-4 to TRBJ2-3, with D unclear. V lost 4 bases and J 8 bases, leaving 14 bases between the germline ends. Looked up from germline, CDR1 is SGHNT and CDR2 is YYREEE (reference sequence). The CDR3 runs to 13 residues. For the CDR3, the DNA is TGTGCCAGCAGCCCGTCCGGAGAGCCTACGCAGTATTTT. It encodes CASSPSGEPTQYF. Based on the CDR3 plus reference TRBV5-4 and TRBJ2-3, the full variable domain is ETGVTQSPTHLIKTRGQQVTLRCSSQSGHNTVSWYQQALGQGPQFIFQYYREEENGRGNFPPRFSGLQFPNYSSELNVNALELDDSALYLCASSPSGEPTQYFGPGTRLTVL.

This chain uses TRBV5-4 with TRBJ2-7; TRBD2 agrees at 8 bases. The CDR3 extends over 14 amino acids. CDR1 SGHNT and CDR2 YYREEE come from the germline V gene (reference sequence). The V gene end was trimmed by 0 bases and the J gene end by 7 bases; junction bases not matched to a gene: 6. CDR3 protein: CASSLEGGRSEQYF. The CDR3 bases are TGTGCCAGCAGCTTGGAGGGCGGGAGGAGTGAGCAGTACTTC.

V and J are TRBV21-1 and TRBJ2-1; TRBD2, the table's D call, was not compared with the DNA. TRBV21-1 is labeled a pseudogene. This CDR3 comprises 19 residues. This CDR3 reads CASSLLAGWGSVSYNEQFF. The CDR3 region has the DNA TGTGCCAGCAGCCTACTAGCGGGGTGGGGTTCGGTATCCTACAATGAGCAGTTCTTC.

The rearrangement uses TRBV7-9 and TRBJ1-1; D might be TRBD1 (5 bases). The CDR3 sequence is 14 residues long. Between the trimmed V and J ends, which lost 5 bases and 1 base, there was a span of 11 bases. In germline, CDR1 is SEHNR, CDR2 FQNEAQ (reference sequence). The CDR3 region has the DNA TGTGCCAGCAGCCTCTCGACAGCGAACACTGAAGCTTTCTTT. Encoded protein: CASSLSTANTEAFF.

The J gene is TRBJ1-1, the V gene TRBV19; 7 bases align to TRBD1. This CDR3 has 13 amino acids. The junction had 8 bases not matched to a gene; V was cut back by 2 bases and J by 11 bases. Germline CDR1 is LNHDA and CDR2 is SQIVND (reference sequence). DNA of the CDR3: TGTGCCAGTAGTATAATTGATGGGACAGCCGCTTTCTTT. Translated: CASSIIDGTAAFF. The whole variable domain, remainder taken from reference TRBV19 and TRBJ1-1, is DGGITQSPKYLFRKEGQNVTLSCEQNLNHDAMYWYRQDPGQGLRLIYYSQIVNDFQKGDIAEGYSVSREKKESFPLTVTSAQKNPTAFYLCASSIIDGTAAFFGQGTRLTVV.